This record covers a single TCR beta chain. What antigen it recognizes has not been identified. There are no base qualities to consult, and no much larger clone falls within one base. The collaborating institutions used their own protocols to collect whole blood in K2EDTA tubes. Collaborator samples were shipped for TCRbeta analysis as frozen whole blood, isolated PBMCs, or DNA extracted from either sample type. These data are taken from a study of blood T cell repertoires in COVID-19 (dated by TCRdb to about 2020). Regarding the study in general: Samples covering the acute and convalescent phases of COVID-19 were provided by collaborators in the United States, Italy and Spain. Nearly every sample came with metadata listing a de-identified subject ID, COVID-19 status, age in years and sex. HLA class I and class II types, where available, came from metadata supplied by the sample provider rather than from assay-based typing. Deeply sampled blood TCRbeta repertoires from subjects exposed to, actively infected with, or recovered from COVID-19 were included in the dataset. The prospective study material was composed of cDNA or gDNA derived from T cells, B-cell-depleted T cells, or PBMCs. The repertoires were released in a freely available public database intended as a resource for research on the immune response to SARS-CoV-2. The samples were drawn from two sources: the first 160 participants of the ongoing ImmuneRACE study, and 1,000 to 1,500 subjects contributed by 6 global collaborators. Results the study describes overall, beyond this receptor: The quantity of clinical and demographic metadata differed by source and by participant and was supplied without curation.

CDR1 and CDR2, per the germline V gene (reference sequence), are GTSNPN and SVGIG. The CDR3 contains 14 residues, cysteine and phenylalanine counted. The entry retains the CDR3 DNA only, 42 bases that are in frame from base 1. V is cut by 0 bases and J by 5 bases, and the space between the germline ends is 13 bases. The immunoSEQ Assay, a bias-controlled multiplex PCR, was used to amplify TCRbeta CDR3 regions from genomic DNA. The authors' pipeline ran thus. The number of nucleated cells in each sample was estimated from the amplification of reference gene primers within the assay. Sequence reads were collapsed and filtered to measure the absolute abundance of every unique TCRbeta CDR3 rearrangement. Productive Simpson clonality was computed per sample as the square root of Simpson's diversity index over productive rearrangements. TCRdb obtained this table from immuneACCESS and retained in-frame rearrangements with V and J assigned. These tables miss some clones; where compared with another copy, unresolved V genes account for less than half of the shortfall, and the remainder is unexplained. V and J calls and clone size are copied from that table; D and trimming were computed from the DNA. The sample profile shows about 130,000 clones; around four fifths of them were found once. The ten largest clones take up around 13% of the sample.

The specimen was peripheral blood. The sequence came from a human donor in a cohort sampled during active COVID-19. The chain links TRBV30 with TRBJ1-1; the D gene identity is not certain. The DNA sequence is as follows: TGTGCCTGGAGTGTGTCAGGCTGGACTACTGAAGCTTTCTTT. It is translated as CAWSVSGWTTEAFF.